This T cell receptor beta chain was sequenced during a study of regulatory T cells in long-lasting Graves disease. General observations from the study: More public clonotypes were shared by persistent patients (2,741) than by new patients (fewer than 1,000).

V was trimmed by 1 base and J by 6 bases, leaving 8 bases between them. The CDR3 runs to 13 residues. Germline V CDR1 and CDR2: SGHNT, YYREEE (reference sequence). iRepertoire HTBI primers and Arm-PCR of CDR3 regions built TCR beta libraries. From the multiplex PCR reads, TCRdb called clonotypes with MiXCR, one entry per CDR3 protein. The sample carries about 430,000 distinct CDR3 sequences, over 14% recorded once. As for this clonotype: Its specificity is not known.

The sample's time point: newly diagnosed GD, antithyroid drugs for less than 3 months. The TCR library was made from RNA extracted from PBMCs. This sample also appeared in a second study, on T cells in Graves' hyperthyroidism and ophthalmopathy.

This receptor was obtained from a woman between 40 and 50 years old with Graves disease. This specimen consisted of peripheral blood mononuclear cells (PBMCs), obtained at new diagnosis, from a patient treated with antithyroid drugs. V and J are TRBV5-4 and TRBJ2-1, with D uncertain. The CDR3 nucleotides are TGTGCCAGCAGCTTGAATTCCCCCAATGAGCAGTTCTTC. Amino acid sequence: CASSLNSPNEQFF.